Shown below are 23 T cell receptor beta chains from a single sample sequenced in a study of cytomegalovirus exposure and HLA in healthy donors. Sequencing was performed with immunoSEQ multiplex PCR; in TCRdb, only in-frame clones are kept and a portion is missing. The data show 150,000 to 200,000 clones, with around 85% seen just once and approximately 15% held by the top ten. The sequenced sample was PBMCs. Receptors were obtained from a man aged 18 to 30 in good health and CMV-seropositive.

On this clone itself: One end of the junction does not line up with germline, which may come from a read error. The V gene is TRBV6-6, the J gene TRBJ1-2, with 8 bases identical to TRBD1. Germline V gene lookup returns CDR1 MNHNY and CDR2 SVGAGI (reference sequence). This CDR3 has 15 residues. The CDR3 sequence: CASSYRTGNNDGYTF. CDR3 DNA: TGTGCCAGCAGTTATCGGACAGGGAATAACGATGGCTACACCTTC.

The J gene is TRBJ1-4, the V gene TRBV28; 12 bases map to TRBD1. Germline-derived CDR1 and CDR2 are MDHEN and SYDVKM. The CDR3 has 15 amino acids. Trimming took 8 bases from V and 6 from J; bases not matched to a gene: 7. Here the CDR3 reads CASSGGDRGHEKLFF. The CDR3 DNA sequence: TGTGCCAGCTCGGGAGGGGACAGGGGGCATGAAAAACTGTTTTTT.

V is TRBV30 and J is TRBJ2-3; D is ambiguous. This CDR3 is 14 amino acids long. CDR1 and CDR2 (germline): GTSNPN, SVGIG (reference sequence). V was pared by 5 bases and J by 0 bases, with 12 bases between. CDR3 residues: CAWDLRSSTDTQYF. CDR3 coding DNA: TGTGCCTGGGATCTTCGGAGTAGCACAGATACGCAGTATTTT. Full variable domain (outside the CDR3, taken from reference TRBV30 and TRBJ2-3): SQTIHQWPATLVQPVGSPLSLECTVEGTSNPNLYWYRQAAGRGLQLLFYSVGIGQISSEVPQNLSASRPQDRQFILSSKKLLLSDSGFYLCAWDLRSSTDTQYFGPGTRLTVL.

The gene calls are TRBV16 and TRBJ1-2; 7 nucleotides align to TRBD1. The CDR3 runs 15 residues. V lost 3 bases to trimming and J lost 4 bases; unmatched junction nucleotides: 8. The V gene's germline CDR1 is KGHSY and CDR2 FQNENV. This CDR3 is CASSHRDRAAYGYTF. CDR3 nucleotides: TGTGCCAGCAGCCATCGTGACAGGGCCGCCTATGGCTACACCTTC.

The rearrangement joins TRBV28 to TRBJ2-3; 12 bases map to TRBD2. V dropped 3 bases and J dropped 5; count of bases not matched to a gene: 12. There are 18 residues in the CDR3. Germline V gene sequence: CDR1 MDHEN, CDR2 SYDVKM. The CDR3 spells CASSFGYRTSGARDTQYF. The CDR3 nucleotides read TGTGCCAGCAGTTTTGGATATCGGACTAGCGGGGCCCGAGATACGCAGTATTTT.

This clone was seen many times. J is TRBJ2-7 and V is TRBV11-2; perhaps TRBD2 as D (6 bases). V was trimmed by 1 base and J by 1 base, leaving 14 bases between them. CDR1 and CDR2 from the germline V gene are SGHAT and FQNNGV. This CDR3 has 16 residues. CDR3 loop: CASSLVAGTPSYEQYF. CDR3 bases: TGTGCCAGCAGCTTAGTGGCCGGGACTCCTTCCTACGAGCAGTACTTC.

This clone was recorded many times. V gene TRBV29-1 combines with J gene TRBJ2-7, with 7 positions matching TRBD1. Germline V gene data show CDR1 as SQVTM and CDR2 as ANQGSEA. V gave up 6 bases and J gave up 3 bases; unmatched junction bases: 8. CDR3 length: 13 amino acids. The CDR3 nucleotides are TGCAGCGTGACGACAGGGTTGGTCTACGAGCAGTACTTC. Protein: CSVTTGLVYEQYF.

V gene TRBV5-1 combines with J gene TRBJ2-7, with 7 bases identical to TRBD2. The V gene end was trimmed by 0 bases and the J gene end by 3 bases; junction bases not matched to a gene: 6. The CDR3 length is 15 residues. CDR1 is SGHRS, CDR2 YFSETQ, per germline. The DNA of the CDR3 is TGCGCCAGCAGCTTGGCGGCCGGGAGGAACTACGAGCAGTACTTC. As protein: CASSLAAGRNYEQYF.

This clone appeared once. The CDR3 coding sequence is TGTGCCAGCAGTGGAGGACTAGCGGAGACCCAGTACTTC. Amino acid sequence: CASSGGLAETQYF. This chain links TRBV6-1 with TRBJ2-5; 9 positions agree with TRBD2. This CDR3 is 13 amino acids long. Germline CDR1 is MNHNS and CDR2 is SASEGT. V lost 4 bases, J lost 5 bases, and 2 bases stayed unmatched.

Points on this clone: Additional DNA sequences in this sample encode the identical CDR3. The chain couples TRBV4-1 to TRBJ1-3; D gene unclear. The CDR3 runs 15 residues. V was pared by 0 bases and J by 0 bases, with 6 bases between. Looked up from germline, CDR1 is MGHRA and CDR2 is YSYEKL. The CDR3 DNA follows: TGCGCCAGCAGCCAAGAGAGGGTCTCTGGAAACACCATATATTTT. Its protein is CASSQERVSGNTIYF.

CDR3 bases: TGTGCCAGCAGCGGATTTAGCGGGGGGGCCAGGTCGTATGAGCAGTTCTTC. Protein product: CASSGFSGGARSYEQFF. The chain carries TRBV5-4 and TRBJ2-1; 11 bases align to TRBD2. The J segment lost 8 bases and the V segment lost 4 bases, leaving 14 bases of the junction unmatched. The CDR3 extends over 17 amino acids. Germline CDR1 reads SGHNT; CDR2 reads YYREEE (reference sequence).

J is TRBJ2-7 and V is TRBV9; 8 nucleotides align to TRBD2. Germline CDR1 SGDLS, CDR2 YYNGEE. This CDR3 is built from 15 residues. V trimming: 0 bases; J trimming: 4 bases; junction bases outside the gene matches: 6. As DNA, the CDR3 is TGTGCCAGCAGCGTAGCGGGAGGGGATGGATACGAGCAGTACTTC. Its protein is CASSVAGGDGYEQYF.

The chain joins TRBV28 to TRBJ1-1, with D unclear. Trimming took 3 bases from V and 2 from J, leaving 7 bases between them. Per the germline V gene, CDR1 is MDHEN and CDR2 is SYDVKM. The CDR3 runs to 13 residues. The CDR3 spells CASSLYSNTEAFF. DNA of the CDR3: TGTGCCAGCAGTTTGTATAGTAACACTGAAGCTTTCTTT.

On this clone itself: Since a much larger clone is just one base distant, this may be a read error. The gene calls are TRBV19 and TRBJ2-2, with unresolved D. Deletions cut 6 bases from V and 1 base from J, with 3 bases between. This CDR3 spans 12 amino acids. From germline, CDR1 is LNHDA and CDR2 SQIVND (reference sequence). In nucleotides, the CDR3 is TGTGCCAGTAGCCAGAACACCGGGGAGCTGTTTTTT. Its translation: CASSQNTGELFF.

The chain has TRBV6-4 and TRBJ2-3, with D tentatively TRBD1 (6 bases). The V end lost 5 bases, the J end lost 0 bases, and 12 bases lay between the germline ends. The CDR3 contains 15 residues. CDR1 and CDR2 from the germline V gene are MRHNA and SNTAGT. CDR3 loop: CASSPDRTSTDTQYF. The DNA of the CDR3 is TGTGCCAGCAGTCCCGACAGGACTAGCACAGATACGCAGTATTTT.

This clone was seen a single time. This chain uses TRBV10-2 with TRBJ2-2; TRBD2 agrees at 12 bases. Germline CDR1 is WSHSY and CDR2 is SAAADI. V lost 4 bases to trimming and J lost 4 bases; unmatched junction nucleotides: 4. This CDR3 comprises 16 residues. CDR3 DNA: TGCGCCAGCAGTGGAGGACTAGCGGGGATCACCGGGGAGCTGTTTTTT. It codes for CASSGGLAGITGELFF.

With respect to this clone: The sample carries other DNA sequences with the same CDR3. The CDR3 loop reads CASSVTGGTEAFF. The CDR3 nucleotides are TGTGCCAGCAGCGTAACAGGGGGCACTGAAGCTTTCTTT. The chain links TRBV9 to TRBJ1-1, with 8 bases fitting TRBD1. Germline CDR1 reads SGDLS; CDR2 reads YYNGEE. V shed 1 base and J 4 bases; nucleotides not matched to a gene: 0. The CDR3 contains 13 residues.

The chain has TRBV28 and TRBJ1-3; 9 bases fit TRBD1. After removal of 4 bases from V and 4 bases from J, the junction contained 8 bases not matched to a gene. CDR3 length: 16 amino acids. Germline CDR1 reads MDHEN; CDR2 reads SYDVKM. CDR3 amino acids: CASSSVRQGGGNTIYF. As DNA, the CDR3 is TGTGCCAGCAGTTCCGTCAGACAGGGGGGAGGAAACACCATATATTTT.

The chain carries TRBV7-9 and TRBJ1-2; the match to TRBD1 covers 7 bases. The CDR3 has 14 residues. The germline gives CDR1 SEHNR, CDR2 FQNEAQ (reference sequence). The ends lost 4 bases at V and 3 bases at J; junction bases unmatched: 5. CDR3 nucleotide sequence: TGTGCCAGCAGCTACGCCGACAGGGACTATGGCTACACCTTC. It is translated as CASSYADRDYGYTF.

The chain recombines TRBV27 with TRBJ2-7; weak D call: TRBD2 (7 bases). Per germline, CDR1 MNHEY and CDR2 SMNVEV (reference sequence). The germline V and J ends were trimmed by 3 bases and 3 bases, with 12 bases remaining between them. CDR3 length: 14 amino acids. In DNA, the CDR3 is TGTGCCAGCAGTTTCGGAGGGGGGGACTACGAGCAGTACTTC. It yields the protein CASSFGGGDYEQYF.

The gene calls are TRBV9 and TRBJ2-7, with D tentatively TRBD1 (6 bases). CDR3 length: 14 residues. CDR1 is SGDLS and CDR2 is YYNGEE in the germline V gene. Trimming cost V 4 bases and J 2 bases, with 13 bases left between them. CDR3 in DNA: TGTGCCAGCAGCCCCGGGACAAGGGCCTACGAGCAGTACTTC. Residues: CASSPGTRAYEQYF.

This sequence joins TRBV11-3 and TRBJ2-1; TRBD1 agrees at 12 bases. This CDR3 spans 16 amino acids. V shed 4 bases and J 9 bases; nucleotides not matched to a gene: 10. CDR1 is SGHNT, CDR2 YENEEA, per germline. The CDR3 DNA sequence: TGTGCCAGCAGCTGGGAGCTAGGGACAGGGGGCTTTGAGCAGTTCTTC. Translation: CASSWELGTGGFEQFF.

The V and J genes are TRBV30 and TRBJ1-1; 7 bases align to TRBD1. Germline V gives CDR1 GTSNPN, CDR2 SVGIG (reference sequence). The CDR3 covers 14 residues. With 4 bases clipped from V and 4 bases from J, the junction kept 9 bases outside the gene matches. The CDR3 loop reads CAWTRQGGGTEAFF. The DNA of the CDR3 is TGTGCCTGGACCCGACAGGGAGGCGGCACTGAAGCTTTCTTT.